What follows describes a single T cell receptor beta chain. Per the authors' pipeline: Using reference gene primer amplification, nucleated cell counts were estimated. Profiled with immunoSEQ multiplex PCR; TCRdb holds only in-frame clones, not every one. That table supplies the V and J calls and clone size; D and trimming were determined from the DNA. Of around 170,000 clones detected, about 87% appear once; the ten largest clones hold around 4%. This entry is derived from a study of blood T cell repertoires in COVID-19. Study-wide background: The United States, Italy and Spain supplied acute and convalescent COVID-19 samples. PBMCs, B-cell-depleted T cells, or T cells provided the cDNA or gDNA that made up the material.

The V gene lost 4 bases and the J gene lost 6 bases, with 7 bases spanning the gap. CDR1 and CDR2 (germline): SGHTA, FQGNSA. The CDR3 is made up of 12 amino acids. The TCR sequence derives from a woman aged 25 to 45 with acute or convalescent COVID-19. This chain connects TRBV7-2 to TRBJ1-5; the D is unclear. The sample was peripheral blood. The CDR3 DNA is TGTGCCAGCAGCTCGTACGGTCAGCCCCAGCATTTT. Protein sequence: CASSSYGQPQHF.